This TCR beta chain was identified in a study of OX40 agonist ivuxolimab in advanced cancers. Study context: Ivuxolimab is a fully human IgG2 antibody that activates OX40 (CD134).

A history of autoimmune disease or systemic immunosuppression excluded patients. V shed 5 bases and J shed 5 bases, with 6 bases lying between them. Germline CDR1 is GTSNPN and CDR2 is SVGIG (reference sequence). The CDR3 length is 10 residues. TCRdb's copy holds only in-frame clones and misses some; the assay was immunoSEQ multiplex PCR. The sample holds approximately 65,000 clones; roughly 87% are singletons and the top ten take 0.8% to 1.2%. The source was CD4+ or CD8+ T cells sorted from blood, collected in a trial of the OX40 agonist ivuxolimab. The rearrangement joins TRBV30 to TRBJ1-1, with D hard to call. The receptor was derived from an adult with an advanced solid tumor such as melanoma, head and neck, liver or kidney cancer. The CDR3 nucleotides read TGTGCCTGGGGGAGGACTGAAGCTTTCTTT. Its translation: CAWGRTEAFF.